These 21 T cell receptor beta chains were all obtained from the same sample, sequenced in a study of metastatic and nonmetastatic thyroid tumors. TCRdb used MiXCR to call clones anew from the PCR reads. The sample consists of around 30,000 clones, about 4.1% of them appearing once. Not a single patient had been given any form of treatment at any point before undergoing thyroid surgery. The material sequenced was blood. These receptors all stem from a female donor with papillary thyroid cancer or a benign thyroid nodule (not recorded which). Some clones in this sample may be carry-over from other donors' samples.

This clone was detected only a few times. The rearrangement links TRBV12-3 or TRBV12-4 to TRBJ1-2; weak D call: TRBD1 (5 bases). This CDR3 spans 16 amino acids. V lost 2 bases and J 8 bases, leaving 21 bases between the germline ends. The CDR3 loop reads CASSLSSAQGAGGYTF. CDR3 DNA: TGTGCCAGCAGTTTATCATCGGCGCAGGGTGCGGGGGGCTACACCTTC.

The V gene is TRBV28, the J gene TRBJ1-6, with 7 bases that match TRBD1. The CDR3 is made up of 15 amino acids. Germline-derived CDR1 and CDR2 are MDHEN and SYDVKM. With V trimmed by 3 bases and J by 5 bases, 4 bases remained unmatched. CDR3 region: CASSLGTVDNSPLHF. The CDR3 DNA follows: TGTGCCAGCAGTTTGGGGACAGTAGATAATTCACCCCTCCACTTT.

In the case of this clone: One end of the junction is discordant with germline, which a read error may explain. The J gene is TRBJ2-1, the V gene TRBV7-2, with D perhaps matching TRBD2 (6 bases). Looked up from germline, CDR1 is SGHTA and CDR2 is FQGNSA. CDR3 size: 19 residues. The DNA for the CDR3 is TGTGCCAGCAGCTTAATTCTTAGGATCGGTAGCGGTTCCTACAATGAGCAGCTCTTC. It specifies CASSLILRIGSGSYNEQLF.

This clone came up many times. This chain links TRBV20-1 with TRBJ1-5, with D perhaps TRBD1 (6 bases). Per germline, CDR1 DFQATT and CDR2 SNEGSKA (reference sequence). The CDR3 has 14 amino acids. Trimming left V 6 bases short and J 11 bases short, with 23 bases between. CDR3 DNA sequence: TGCAGTGCCCTCCCCGCGGGGGCCGGAGGAGCCCAGCATTTT. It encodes CSALPAGAGGAQHF.

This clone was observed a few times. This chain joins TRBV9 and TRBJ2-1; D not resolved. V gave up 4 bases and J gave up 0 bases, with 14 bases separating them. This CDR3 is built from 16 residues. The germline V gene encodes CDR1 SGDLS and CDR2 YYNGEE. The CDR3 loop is CASSSYGFSSYNEQFF. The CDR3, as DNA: TGTGCCAGCAGCTCATACGGGTTCAGCTCCTACAATGAGCAGTTCTTC.

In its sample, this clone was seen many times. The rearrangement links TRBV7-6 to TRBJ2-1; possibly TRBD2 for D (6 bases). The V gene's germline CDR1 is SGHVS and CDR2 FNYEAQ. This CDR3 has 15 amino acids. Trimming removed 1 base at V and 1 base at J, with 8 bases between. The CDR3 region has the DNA TGTGCCAGCAGCTTAGACCGGGGGTCCTACAATGAGCAGTTCTTC. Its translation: CASSLDRGSYNEQFF.

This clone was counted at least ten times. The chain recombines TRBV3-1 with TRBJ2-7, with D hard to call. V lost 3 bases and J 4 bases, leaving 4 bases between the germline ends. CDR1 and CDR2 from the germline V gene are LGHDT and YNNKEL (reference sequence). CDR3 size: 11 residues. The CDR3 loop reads CASSQGYEQYF. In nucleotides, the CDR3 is TGTGCCAGCAGCCAGGGGTACGAGCAGTACTTC.

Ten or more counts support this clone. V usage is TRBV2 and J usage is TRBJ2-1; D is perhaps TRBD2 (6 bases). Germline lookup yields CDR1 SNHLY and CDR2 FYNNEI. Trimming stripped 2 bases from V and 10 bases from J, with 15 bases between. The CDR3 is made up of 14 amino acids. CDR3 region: CASSELRTDYEQFF. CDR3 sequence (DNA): TGTGCCAGCAGTGAACTAAGAACGGACTACGAGCAGTTCTTC.

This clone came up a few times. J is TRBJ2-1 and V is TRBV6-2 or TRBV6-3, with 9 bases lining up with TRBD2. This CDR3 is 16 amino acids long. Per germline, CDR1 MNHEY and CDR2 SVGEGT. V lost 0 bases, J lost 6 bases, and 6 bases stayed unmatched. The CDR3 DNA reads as TGTGCCAGCAGTTACTCGACTAGCGGTGGGGGCAATGAGCAGTTCTTC. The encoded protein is CASSYSTSGGGNEQFF.

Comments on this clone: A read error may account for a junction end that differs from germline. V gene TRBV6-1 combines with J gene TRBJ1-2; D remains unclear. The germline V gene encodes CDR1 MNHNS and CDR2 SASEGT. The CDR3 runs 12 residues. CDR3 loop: CASSELSPTEDF. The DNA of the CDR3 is TGTGCCAGCAGTGAATTGTCCCCAACCGAAGACTTC.

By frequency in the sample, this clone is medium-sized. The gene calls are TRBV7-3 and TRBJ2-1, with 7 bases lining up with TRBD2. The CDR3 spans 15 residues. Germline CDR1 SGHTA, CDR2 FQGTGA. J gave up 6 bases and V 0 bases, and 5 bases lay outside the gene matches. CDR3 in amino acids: CASSLTGLGGNEQFF. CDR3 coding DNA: TGTGCCAGCAGCTTAACAGGACTAGGAGGCAATGAGCAGTTCTTC.

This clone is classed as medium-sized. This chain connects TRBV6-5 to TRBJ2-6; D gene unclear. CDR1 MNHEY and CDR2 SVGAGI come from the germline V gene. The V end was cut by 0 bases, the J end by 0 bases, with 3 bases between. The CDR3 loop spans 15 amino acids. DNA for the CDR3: TGTGCCAGCAGTTACTCGGGCTCTGGGGCCAACGTCCTGACTTTC. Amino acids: CASSYSGSGANVLTF.

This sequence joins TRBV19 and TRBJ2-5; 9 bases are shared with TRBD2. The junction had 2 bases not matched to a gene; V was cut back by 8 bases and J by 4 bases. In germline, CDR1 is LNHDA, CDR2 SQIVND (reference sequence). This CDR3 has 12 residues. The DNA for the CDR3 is TGTGCCAGTCTACTAGCGGGAGAGACCCAGTACTTC. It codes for CASLLAGETQYF. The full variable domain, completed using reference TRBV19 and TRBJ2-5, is DGGITQSPKYLFRKEGQNVTLSCEQNLNHDAMYWYRQDPGQGLRLIYYSQIVNDFQKGDIAEGYSVSREKKESFPLTVTSAQKNPTAFYLCASLLAGETQYFGPGTRLLVL.

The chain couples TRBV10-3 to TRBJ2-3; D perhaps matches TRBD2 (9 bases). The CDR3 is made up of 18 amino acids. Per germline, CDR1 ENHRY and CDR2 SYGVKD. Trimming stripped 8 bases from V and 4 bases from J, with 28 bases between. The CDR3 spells CAIATRAGGPGGADTQYF. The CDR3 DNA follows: TGTGCCATCGCCACTAGGGCGGGAGGGCCAGGGGGCGCAGATACGCAGTATTTT.

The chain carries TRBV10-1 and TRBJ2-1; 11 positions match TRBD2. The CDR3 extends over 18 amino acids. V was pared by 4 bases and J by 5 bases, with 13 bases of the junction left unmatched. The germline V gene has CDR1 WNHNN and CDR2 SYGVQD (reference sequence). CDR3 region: CASSGGLAGGPGNNEQFF. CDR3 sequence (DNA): TGCGCCAGCAGTGGGGGTTTAGCGGGAGGGCCAGGGAACAATGAGCAGTTCTTC.

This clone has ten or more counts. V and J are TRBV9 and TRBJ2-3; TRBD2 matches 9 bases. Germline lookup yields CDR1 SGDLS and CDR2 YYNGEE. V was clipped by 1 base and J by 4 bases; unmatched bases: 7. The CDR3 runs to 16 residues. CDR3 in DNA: TGTGCCAGCAGCGTACTGCCTAGCGGGACGGCAGATACGCAGTATTTT. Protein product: CASSVLPSGTADTQYF.

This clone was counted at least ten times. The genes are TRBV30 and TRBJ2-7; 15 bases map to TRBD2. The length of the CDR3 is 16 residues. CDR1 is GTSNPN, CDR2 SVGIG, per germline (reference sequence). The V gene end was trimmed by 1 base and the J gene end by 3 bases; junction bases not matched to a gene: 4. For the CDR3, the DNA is TGTGCCTGGAGTGACCCGGGACTAGCGGGAGGCTACGAGCAGTACTTC. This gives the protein CAWSDPGLAGGYEQYF.

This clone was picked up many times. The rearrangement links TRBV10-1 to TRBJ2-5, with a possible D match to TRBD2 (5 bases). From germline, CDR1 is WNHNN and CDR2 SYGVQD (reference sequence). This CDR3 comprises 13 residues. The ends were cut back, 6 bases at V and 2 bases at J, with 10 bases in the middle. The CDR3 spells CASSKDWQETQYF. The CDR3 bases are TGCGCCAGCAGCAAGGACTGGCAAGAGACCCAGTACTTC.

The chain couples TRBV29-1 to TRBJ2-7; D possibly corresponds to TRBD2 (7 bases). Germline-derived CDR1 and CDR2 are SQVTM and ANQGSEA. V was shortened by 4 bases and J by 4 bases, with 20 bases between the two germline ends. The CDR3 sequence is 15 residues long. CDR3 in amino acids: CSVAGGGGSSYEQYF. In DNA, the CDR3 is TGCAGCGTTGCCGGGGGCGGGGGAAGCTCATACGAGCAGTACTTC.

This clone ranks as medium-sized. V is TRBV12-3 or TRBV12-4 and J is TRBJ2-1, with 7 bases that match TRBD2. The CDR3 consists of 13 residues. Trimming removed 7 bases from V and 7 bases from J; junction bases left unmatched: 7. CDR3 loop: CASTRAGSNEQFF. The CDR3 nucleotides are TGTGCCAGCACCCGAGCGGGATCAAATGAGCAGTTCTTC.

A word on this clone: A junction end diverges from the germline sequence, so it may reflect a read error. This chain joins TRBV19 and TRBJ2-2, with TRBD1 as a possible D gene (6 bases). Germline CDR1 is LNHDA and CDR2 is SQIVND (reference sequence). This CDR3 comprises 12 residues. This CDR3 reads CASTGDTGDLFF. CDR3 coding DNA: TGTGCCAGTACTGGGGACACCGGGGATCTGTTTTTT.